The rows below give T cell receptor beta chains drawn from one sample of a study of T cells in Graves' hyperthyroidism and ophthalmopathy. TCRdb re-analysed the multiplex PCR reads in MiXCR, keeping a single row per CDR3 protein. The table has about 560,000 distinct CDR3 sequences, roughly 50% seen once. The sequenced sample was peripheral blood or thyroid tissue (not recorded which). All receptors derive from a woman younger than 35 with Graves' hyperthyroidism. CDR3s include the opening cysteine and the closing phenylalanine or tryptophan. A D gene is named only where the DNA matches it firmly. Expanded clones get a size class; other rows say once, few or many, or leave the size out.

D	size	V	J	CDR3	DNA
NA	NA	TRBV2	TRBJ2-5	CASYGVEGVSVETQYF	TGTGCCAGCTACGGAGTCGAGGGGGTATCGGTGGAGACCCAGTACTTC
NA	many	TRBV12-3/TRBV12-4	TRBJ2-5	CASSPGGRGQETQYF	TGTGCCAGCAGTCCCGGCGGCAGGGGACAAGAGACCCAGTACTTC
TRBD1	NA	TRBV10-3	TRBJ1-2	CAIRGQDGYTF	TGTGCCATCAGGGGACAGGATGGCTACACCTTC
NA	NA	TRBV7-6	TRBJ1-2	CASSLNAGFNYGYTF	TGTGCCAGCAGCTTAAACGCAGGGTTTAACTATGGCTACACCTTC
NA	few	TRBV2	TRBJ1-6	CASIEETIKYNSPLHF	TGTGCCAGCATCGAGGAAACGATAAAGTATAATTCACCCCTCCACTTT
NA	NA	TRBV2	TRBJ1-3	CASSGVDTIYF	TGTGCCAGCAGTGGGGTAGACACCATATATTTT
NA	NA	TRBV9	TRBJ2-5	CASPDRRETQYF	TGTGCCAGCCCCGACAGGCGTGAGACCCAGTACTTC
NA	NA	TRBV7-2	TRBJ1-2	CASSLSHPTPNYGYTF	TGTGCCAGCAGCTTAAGTCACCCTACCCCCAACTATGGCTACACCTTC
NA	once	TRBV7-2	TRBJ1-1	CAIKRAWDTEAFF	TGTGCTATCAAACGGGCGTGGGACACTGAAGCTTTCTTT
NA	few	TRBV6-5	TRBJ1-1	CASSYSNTGTEAFF	TGTGCCAGCAGTTACTCCAACACAGGCACTGAAGCTTTCTTT
NA	NA	TRBV25-1	TRBJ2-5	CASRPDETQYF	TGTGCTAGCCGTCCAGACGAGACCCAGTACTTC
NA	many	TRBV20-1	TRBJ1-1	CSAPAGGQHFF	TGCAGTGCTCCCGCCGGCGGCCAACACTTCTTT
NA	many	TRBV7-9	TRBJ1-5	CASSLDRPQPQHF	TGTGCCAGCAGCTTAGACCGCCCCCAGCCCCAGCATTTT
TRBD1	NA	TRBV6-5	TRBJ2-7	CASSYGTGGGYEQYF	TGTGCCAGCAGTTACGGGACAGGGGGCGGCTACGAGCAGTACTTC
NA	many	TRBV20-1	TRBJ2-7	CSASTDVTYEQYF	TGCAGTGCTAGCACGGACGTGACCTACGAGCAGTACTTC
NA	few	TRBV7-2	TRBJ1-5	CASSTRTNQPQHF	TGTGCCAGCAGCACGCGGACCAATCAGCCCCAGCATTTT
NA	few	TRBV7-8	TRBJ1-3	CASSLSHGNTIYF	TGTGCCAGCAGCTTAAGCCATGGAAACACCATATATTTT
NA	NA	TRBV19	TRBJ2-2	CASSIPGQHTGELFF	TGTGCCAGTAGTATCCCCGGACAGCACACCGGGGAGCTGTTTTTT
TRBD1	NA	TRBV30	TRBJ2-7	CAWSSAGGHEQYF	TGTGCCTGGAGCTCAGCAGGGGGCCACGAGCAGTACTTC
NA	NA	TRBV29-1	TRBJ1-5	CRPGRQDRNQPQHF	TGCAGACCCGGGCGACAGGATCGCAATCAGCCCCAGCATTTT
NA	NA	TRBV7-9	TRBJ2-7	CASSPLGTTEQYF	TGCGCCAGCAGCCCCCTAGGCACAACCGAGCAGTACTTC
TRBD1	few	TRBV7-2	TRBJ2-7	CASSLVRTGKINEQYF	TGTGCCAGCAGCTTAGTAAGGACAGGGAAGATCAACGAGCAGTACTTC
NA	few	TRBV7-9	TRBJ1-2	CASSLDWEGYTF	TGTGCCAGCAGCTTAGATTGGGAGGGCTACACCTTC
NA	NA	TRBV7-9	TRBJ2-7	CASSPQPGVSYEQYF	TGTGCCAGCAGCCCCCAGCCGGGAGTCTCCTACGAGCAGTACTTC
NA	NA	TRBV15	TRBJ1-1	CATSSTGQTEAFF	TGTGCCACCAGCAGTACAGGGCAAACTGAAGCTTTCTTT
TRBD1	few	TRBV11-2	TRBJ1-6	CASSRDRGRDNSPLHF	TGTGCCAGCAGCCGCGACAGGGGCAGAGATAATTCACCCCTCCACTTT
TRBD1	NA	TRBV12-3/TRBV12-4	TRBJ1-2	CASTRQGGDYGHTF	TGTGCCAGCACCAGACAGGGGGGCGACTATGGCCACACCTTC
TRBD2	many	TRBV7-8	TRBJ2-7	CASIRGGRHYEQYF	TGTGCCAGCATCCGCGGCGGGAGGCATTACGAGCAGTACTTC
TRBD2	many	TRBV24-1	TRBJ2-5	CATSDGTSGRLETQYF	TGTGCCACCAGTGATGGGACTAGCGGGAGGTTGGAGACCCAGTACTTC
TRBD1	NA	TRBV19	TRBJ1-5	CASSRTGGGRNQPQHF	TGTGCCAGTAGTAGAACAGGGGGGGGGCGCAATCAGCCCCAGCATTTT
NA	NA	TRBV7-2	TRBJ1-6	CASSVRQGPNSPLHF	TGTGCCAGCAGCGTAAGGCAGGGTCCGAATTCACCCCTCCACTTT
NA	many	TRBV29-1	TRBJ1-6	CSVEAGVGSPLHF	TGCAGCGTTGAGGCGGGCGTTGGATCACCCCTCCACTTT
NA	once	TRBV2	TRBJ1-5	CAWRDQVRQKLNQPQHF	TGTGCCTGGAGGGACCAAGTGAGACAAAAGTTGAATCAGCCCCAGCATTTT
NA	NA	TRBV14	TRBJ2-7	CASSQDLDQDYEQYF	TGTGCCAGCAGCCAAGATCTAGACCAAGACTACGAGCAGTACTTC
TRBD1	NA	TRBV2	TRBJ1-2	CASSRQGAAYGYTF	TGTGCCAGCAGTCGACAGGGGGCGGCGTATGGCTACACCTTC
TRBD2	few	TRBV2	TRBJ2-2	CASRAGYGELFF	TGTGCCAGCAGAGCGGGATACGGGGAGCTGTTTTTT
TRBD1	many	TRBV10-2	TRBJ1-2	CASSVSGQGALGYTF	TGCGCCAGCAGTGTCTCGGGACAGGGGGCTCTTGGCTACACCTTC
NA	NA	TRBV27	TRBJ1-2	CASSSDLYYGYTF	TGTGCCAGCAGTTCGGACCTCTACTATGGCTACACCTTC
NA	many	TRBV7-9	TRBJ2-7	CASSWTPYEQYF	TGTGCCAGCAGCTGGACACCCTACGAGCAGTACTTC
NA	many	TRBV10-3	TRBJ1-4	CAISRTGAGNEKLFF	TGTGCCATCAGTCGGACGGGGGCTGGTAATGAAAAACTGTTTTTT